This T cell receptor beta chain was profiled in a study of T cells after yellow fever vaccination. Making TCR cDNA involved 5'RACE template switching, which added UMIs and a universal primer site. TCRdb reprocessed the 5' RACE reads with MiXCR, giving one entry per CDR3 protein. The sample includes 150,000 to 200,000 distinct CDR3 sequences, 9.3% of them seen just once. The study, taken as a whole, reports: The secondary response was weaker but peaked faster, day 5 versus 15. Post-booster samples contained most primary-vaccination clones (about 95% CD4, less than 90% CD8). Clonotypes found in both CD4 and CD8 compartments made up a small share.

For this clonotype: The target antigen is unknown.

The trim removed 7 bases at V and 4 bases at J, leaving 5 bases unmatched. CDR3 length: 13 residues. Germline V gene sequence: CDR1 ENHRY, CDR2 SYGVKD. This material consisted of CD8+ T cells sorted from PBMCs, taken 45 days after the yellow fever booster vaccination. The chain has TRBV10-3 and TRBJ2-7, with 9 bases that match TRBD1. This sequence originates from a man between 18 and 35 years old who received the YFV17D yellow fever vaccine. The CDR3 nucleotides read TGTGCCATCACCCAGGGACAGGGTTACGAGCAGTACGTC. Its protein product is CAITQGQGYEQYV.